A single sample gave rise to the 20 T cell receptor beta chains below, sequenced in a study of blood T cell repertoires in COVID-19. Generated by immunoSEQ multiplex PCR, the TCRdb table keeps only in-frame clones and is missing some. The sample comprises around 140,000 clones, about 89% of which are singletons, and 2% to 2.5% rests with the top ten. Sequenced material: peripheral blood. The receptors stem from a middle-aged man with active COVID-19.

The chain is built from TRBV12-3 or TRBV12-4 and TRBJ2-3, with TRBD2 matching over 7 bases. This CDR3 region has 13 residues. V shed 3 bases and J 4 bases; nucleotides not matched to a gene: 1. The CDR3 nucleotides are TGTGCCAGCAGTTTGGGGGGGTCAGATACGCAGTATTTT. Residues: CASSLGGSDTQYF.

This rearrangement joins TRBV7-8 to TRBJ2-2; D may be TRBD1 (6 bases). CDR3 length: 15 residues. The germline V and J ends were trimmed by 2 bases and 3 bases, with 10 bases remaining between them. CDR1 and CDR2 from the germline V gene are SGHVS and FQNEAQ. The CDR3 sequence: CASSLRTEYTGELFF. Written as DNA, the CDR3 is TGTGCCAGCAGCTTAAGGACAGAGTACACCGGGGAGCTGTTTTTT.

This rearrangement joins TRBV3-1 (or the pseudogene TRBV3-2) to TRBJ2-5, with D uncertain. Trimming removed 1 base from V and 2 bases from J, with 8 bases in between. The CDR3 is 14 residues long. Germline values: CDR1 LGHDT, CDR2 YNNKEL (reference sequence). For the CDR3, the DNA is TGTGCCAGCAGCCAAGGTTCGGTACAAGAGACCCAGTACTTC. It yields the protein CASSQGSVQETQYF.

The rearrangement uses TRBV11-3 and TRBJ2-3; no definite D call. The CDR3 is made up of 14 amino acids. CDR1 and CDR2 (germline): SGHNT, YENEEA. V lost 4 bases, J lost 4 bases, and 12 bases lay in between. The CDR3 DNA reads TGTGCCAGCAGCTCACCGAGGAGTGCAGATACGCAGTATTTT. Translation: CASSSPRSADTQYF. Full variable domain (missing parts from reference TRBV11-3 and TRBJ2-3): EAGVVQSPRYKIIEKKQPVAFWCNPISGHNTLYWYLQNLGQGPELLIRYENEEAVDDSQLPKDRFSAERLKGVDSTLKIQPAELGDSAVYLCASSSPRSADTQYFGPGTRLTVL.

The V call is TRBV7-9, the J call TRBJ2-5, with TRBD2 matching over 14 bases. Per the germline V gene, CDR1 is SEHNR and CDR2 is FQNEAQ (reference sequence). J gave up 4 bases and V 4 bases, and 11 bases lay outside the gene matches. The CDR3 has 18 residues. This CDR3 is CASSSTTSGGAWRETQYF. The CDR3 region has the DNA TGTGCCAGCAGCTCGACGACTAGCGGGGGGGCCTGGAGAGAGACCCAGTACTTC.

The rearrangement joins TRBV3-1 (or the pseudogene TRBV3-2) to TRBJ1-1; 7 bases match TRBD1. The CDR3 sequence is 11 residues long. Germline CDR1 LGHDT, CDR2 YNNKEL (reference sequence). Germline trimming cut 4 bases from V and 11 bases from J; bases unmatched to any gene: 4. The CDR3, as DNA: TGTGCCAGCAGCCCAGGACAGGAGGCTTTCTTT. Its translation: CASSPGQEAFF.

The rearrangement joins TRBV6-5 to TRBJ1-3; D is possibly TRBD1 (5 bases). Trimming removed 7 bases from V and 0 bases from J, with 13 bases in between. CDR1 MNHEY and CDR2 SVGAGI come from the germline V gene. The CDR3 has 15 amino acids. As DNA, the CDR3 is TGTGCCAGCATAAAGAGACAGACCTCTGGAAACACCATATATTTT. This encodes CASIKRQTSGNTIYF.

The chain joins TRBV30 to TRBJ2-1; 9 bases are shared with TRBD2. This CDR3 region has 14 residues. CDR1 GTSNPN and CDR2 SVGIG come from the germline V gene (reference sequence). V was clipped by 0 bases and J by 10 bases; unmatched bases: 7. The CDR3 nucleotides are TGTGCCTGGAGTGTAAAAGCGGGGGGACGAGAGCAGTTCTTC. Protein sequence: CAWSVKAGGREQFF.

The CDR3 DNA is TGCGCCAGCAGCCTCGGACAGCCCCAAGAGACCCAGTACTTC. This translates into CASSLGQPQETQYF. This chain connects TRBV5-1 to TRBJ2-5, with D possibly TRBD1 on 6 matching bases. The CDR3 sequence is 14 residues long. CDR1 SGHRS and CDR2 YFSETQ come from the germline V gene. Trimming removed 4 bases at V and 1 base at J, with 11 bases between.

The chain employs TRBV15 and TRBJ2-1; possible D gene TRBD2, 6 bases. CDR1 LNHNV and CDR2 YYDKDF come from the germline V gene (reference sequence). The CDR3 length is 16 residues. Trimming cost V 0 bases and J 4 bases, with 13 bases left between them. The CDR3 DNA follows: TGTGCCACCAGCAGAGAGGAACCTGGACTATACAATGAGCAGTTCTTC. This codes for CATSREEPGLYNEQFF.

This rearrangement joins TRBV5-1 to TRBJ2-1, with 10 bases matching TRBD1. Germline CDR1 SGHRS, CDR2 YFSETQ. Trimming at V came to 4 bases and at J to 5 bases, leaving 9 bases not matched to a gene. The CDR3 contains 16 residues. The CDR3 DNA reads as TGCGCCAGCAGCCTATTAGGACAGGGGGGTGACAATGAGCAGTTCTTC. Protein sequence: CASSLLGQGGDNEQFF.

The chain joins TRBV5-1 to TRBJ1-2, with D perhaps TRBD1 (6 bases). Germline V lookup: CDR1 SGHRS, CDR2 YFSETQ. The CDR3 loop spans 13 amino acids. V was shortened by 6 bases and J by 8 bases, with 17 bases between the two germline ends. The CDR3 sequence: CASTLEGGYGYTF. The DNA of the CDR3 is TGCGCCAGCACTTTGGAAGGGGGTTACGGCTACACCTTC. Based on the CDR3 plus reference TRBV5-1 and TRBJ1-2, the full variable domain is KAGVTQTPRYLIKTRGQQVTLSCSPISGHRSVSWYQQTPGQGLQFLFEYFSETQRNKGNFPGRFSGRQFSNSRSEMNVSTLELGDSALYLCASTLEGGYGYTFGSGTRLTVV.

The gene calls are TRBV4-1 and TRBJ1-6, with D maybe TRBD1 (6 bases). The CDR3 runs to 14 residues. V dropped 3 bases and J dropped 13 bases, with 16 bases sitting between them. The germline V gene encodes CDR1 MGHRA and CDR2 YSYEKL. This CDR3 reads CASSHGQFQDPLHF. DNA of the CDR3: TGCGCCAGCAGCCACGGACAGTTCCAAGACCCCCTCCACTTT.

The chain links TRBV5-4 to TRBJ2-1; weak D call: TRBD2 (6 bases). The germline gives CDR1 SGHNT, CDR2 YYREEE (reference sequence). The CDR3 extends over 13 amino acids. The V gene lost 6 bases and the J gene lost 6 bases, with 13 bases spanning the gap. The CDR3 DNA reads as TGTGCCAGCACCACGCGGGGAGGCAATGAGCAGTTCTTC. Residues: CASTTRGGNEQFF. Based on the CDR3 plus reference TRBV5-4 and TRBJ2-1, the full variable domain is ETGVTQSPTHLIKTRGQQVTLRCSSQSGHNTVSWYQQALGQGPQFIFQYYREEENGRGNFPPRFSGLQFPNYSSELNVNALELDDSALYLCASTTRGGNEQFFGPGTRLTVL.

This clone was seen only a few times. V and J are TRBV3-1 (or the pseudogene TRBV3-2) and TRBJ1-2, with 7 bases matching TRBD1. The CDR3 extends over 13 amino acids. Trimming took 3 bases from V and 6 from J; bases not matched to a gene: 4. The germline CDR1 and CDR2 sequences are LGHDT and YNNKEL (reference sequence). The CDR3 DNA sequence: TGTGCCAGCAGCCACAGGGGGTATAATGGCTACACCTTC. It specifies CASSHRGYNGYTF.

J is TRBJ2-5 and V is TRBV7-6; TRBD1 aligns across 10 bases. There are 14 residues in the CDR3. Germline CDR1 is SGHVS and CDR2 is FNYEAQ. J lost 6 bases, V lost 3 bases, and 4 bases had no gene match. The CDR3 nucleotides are TGTGCCAGCAGCTTCGGGGACAGGGGAAAGACCCAGTACTTC. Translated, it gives CASSFGDRGKTQYF.

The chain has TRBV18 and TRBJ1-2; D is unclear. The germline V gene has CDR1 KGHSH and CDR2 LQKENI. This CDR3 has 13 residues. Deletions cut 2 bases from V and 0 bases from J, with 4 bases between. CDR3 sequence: CASSPETNYGYTF. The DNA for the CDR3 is TGTGCCAGCTCACCAGAGACTAACTATGGCTACACCTTC.

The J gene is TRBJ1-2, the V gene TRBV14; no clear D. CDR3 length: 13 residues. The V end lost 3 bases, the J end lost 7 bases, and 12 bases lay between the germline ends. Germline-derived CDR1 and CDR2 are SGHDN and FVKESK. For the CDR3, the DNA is TGTGCCAGCAGCCAGTTTCCCTCGCGTGGCTACACCTTC. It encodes CASSQFPSRGYTF.

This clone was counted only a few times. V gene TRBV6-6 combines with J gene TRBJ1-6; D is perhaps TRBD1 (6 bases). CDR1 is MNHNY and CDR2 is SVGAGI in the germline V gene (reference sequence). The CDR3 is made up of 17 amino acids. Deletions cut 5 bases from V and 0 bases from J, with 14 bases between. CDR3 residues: CASSQRADSSYNSPLHF. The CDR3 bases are TGTGCCAGCAGTCAAAGGGCGGACAGCTCCTATAATTCACCCCTCCACTTT.

The CDR3 DNA sequence: TGCAGCGCCCCCGGAGCGGGGGTGACTAGCACAGATACGCAGTATTTT. Protein product: CSAPGAGVTSTDTQYF. The chain combines TRBV29-1 with TRBJ2-3; 8 bases are a match to TRBD2. Unmatched junction bases numbered 12, after V lost 7 bases and J lost 0 bases. Germline CDR1 is SQVTM and CDR2 is ANQGSEA. The length of the CDR3 is 16 residues.